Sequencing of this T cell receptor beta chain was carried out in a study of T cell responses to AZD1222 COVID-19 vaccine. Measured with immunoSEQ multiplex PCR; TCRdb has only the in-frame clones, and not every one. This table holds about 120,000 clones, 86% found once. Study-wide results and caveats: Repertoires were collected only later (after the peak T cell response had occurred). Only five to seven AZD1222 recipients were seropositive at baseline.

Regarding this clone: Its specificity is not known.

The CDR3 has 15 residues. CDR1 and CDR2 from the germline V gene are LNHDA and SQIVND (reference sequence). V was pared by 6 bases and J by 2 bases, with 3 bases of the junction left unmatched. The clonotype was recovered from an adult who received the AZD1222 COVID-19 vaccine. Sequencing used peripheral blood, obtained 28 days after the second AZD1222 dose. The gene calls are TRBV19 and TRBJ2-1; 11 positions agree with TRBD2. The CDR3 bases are TGTGCCAGTAGGGAACTAGCGGGAGCCTACAATGAGCAGTTCTTC. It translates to CASRELAGAYNEQFF.